This T cell receptor (beta chain) came from a study of T cells in Graves' hyperthyroidism and ophthalmopathy. Among ophthalmopathy patients, the Clinical Activity Score reached at least 3, the NOSPECS grade reached at least 4, and duration remained under 3 months. This clonotype was detected many times. From germline, CDR1 is SGHAT and CDR2 FQDESV (reference sequence). The CDR3 spans 15 residues. Trimming shortened V by 6 bases and J by 5 bases, and 19 bases separated the two germline ends. The source material, RNA transcripts, was used to amplify TCR beta CDR3 regions. Primed by the HTBI set, a first-round RT-PCR was run on the TCR CDR3. Using its own MiXCR run on the multiplex PCR reads, TCRdb lists one record per CDR3 protein. The sample includes fewer than 550,000 distinct CDR3 sequences, 24% of them seen just once.

V usage is TRBV11-1 and J usage is TRBJ1-2, with a weak D call TRBD1 (5 bases). This sequence was found in a woman aged 25 to 39 with Graves' ophthalmopathy. The sample comprised blood. The chain's CDR3 is CASSLDRAKSYGYTF. As DNA, the CDR3 is TGTGCCAGCAGTCTAGACAGAGCAAAGTCGTATGGCTACACCTTC.